This TCR beta chain came from a study of cytomegalovirus exposure and HLA in healthy donors. Study findings and constraints: The investigators catalogued about 170 TCR beta chains as cytomegalovirus-associated. HLA allele associations emerged for around 15,000 TCR beta sequences in a later analysis, at 0.05 false discovery rate.

The study ran its PCR with 60 Vbeta and 13 Jbeta primers. Profiled with immunoSEQ multiplex PCR; TCRdb holds only in-frame clones, not every one. The table records around 130,000 clones, less than 85% of them present only once. The CDR3 extends over 16 amino acids. The germline CDR1 and CDR2 sequences are SQVTM and ANQGSEA. The V gene end was trimmed by 4 bases and the J gene end by 5 bases; junction bases not matched to a gene: 12. This clone occurred once. What it binds is not known. The sample was PBMCs. The receptor comes from a woman aged 40 to 49 in good health and CMV-seropositive. The chain couples TRBV29-1 to TRBJ2-3, with 10 bases that match TRBD1. The CDR3 DNA reads TGCAGCGTTGTAACGGACAGGGGGAAGGTTGGAGATACGCAGTATTTT. Translating it yields CSVVTDRGKVGDTQYF.